This T cell receptor (beta chain) was found in a study of shared clonotypes between healthy human individuals. Study background: CD8 memory received one plate per donor, CD8 naive two, CD4 memory three and CD4 naive three.

With regard to this clone: Antigen: not known.

Study outcomes and limitations: Some clonotypes were shared by all four sorted-subset donors, while others were not shared. The non-shared ones had lower generation probabilities than the shared ones.

CD45RO-negative CD8 cells positively selected for CCR7 made up the naive population, which excluded terminally differentiated effector memory CD45RA+ cells. Trimming removed 1 base at V and 0 bases at J, with 7 bases between. CDR1 and CDR2 from the germline V gene are MNHNS and SASEGT. This CDR3 is built from 15 residues. Genomic DNA of each subset was evenly split across several immunoSEQ plates. Method: immunoSEQ multiplex PCR; TCRdb's copy keeps in-frame clones and lacks some. The table records 700,000 to 950,000 clones, 90% to 97% of them present only once. V usage is TRBV6-1 and J usage is TRBJ1-3; no clear D gene. The origin of this receptor is a man aged 25-40 years in good health. Material: naive CD8+ T cells sorted from blood. CDR3 nucleotides: TGTGCCAGCAGTGAAGATGGAACCTCTGGAAACACCATATATTTT. This sequence encodes CASSEDGTSGNTIYF.